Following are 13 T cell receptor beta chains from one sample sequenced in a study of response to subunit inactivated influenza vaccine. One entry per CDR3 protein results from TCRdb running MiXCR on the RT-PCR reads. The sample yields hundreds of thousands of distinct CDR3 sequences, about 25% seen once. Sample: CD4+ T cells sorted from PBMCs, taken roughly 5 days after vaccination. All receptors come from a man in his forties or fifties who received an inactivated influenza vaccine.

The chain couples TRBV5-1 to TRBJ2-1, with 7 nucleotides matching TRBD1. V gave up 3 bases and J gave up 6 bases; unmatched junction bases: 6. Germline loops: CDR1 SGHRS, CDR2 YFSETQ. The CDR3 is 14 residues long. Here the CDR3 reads CASSSGGRSNEQFF. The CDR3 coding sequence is TGCGCCAGCAGCTCAGGGGGAAGGAGCAATGAGCAGTTCTTC.

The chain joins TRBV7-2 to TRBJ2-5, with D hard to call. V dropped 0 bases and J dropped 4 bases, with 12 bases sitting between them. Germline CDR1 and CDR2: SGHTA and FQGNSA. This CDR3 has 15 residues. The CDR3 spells CASSLANSLGETQYF. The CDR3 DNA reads TGTGCCAGCAGCTTAGCGAACAGTTTGGGAGAGACCCAGTACTTC.

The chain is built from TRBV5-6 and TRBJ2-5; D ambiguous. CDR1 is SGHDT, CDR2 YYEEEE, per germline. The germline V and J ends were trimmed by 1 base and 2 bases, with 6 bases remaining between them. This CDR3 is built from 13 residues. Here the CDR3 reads CASSLIQQETQYF. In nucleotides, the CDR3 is TGTGCCAGCAGCTTGATACAACAAGAGACCCAGTACTTC.

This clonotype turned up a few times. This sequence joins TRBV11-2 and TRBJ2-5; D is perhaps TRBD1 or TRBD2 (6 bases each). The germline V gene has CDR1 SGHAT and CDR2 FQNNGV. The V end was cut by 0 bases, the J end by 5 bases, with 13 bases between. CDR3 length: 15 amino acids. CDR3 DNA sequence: TGTGCCAGCAGCTTAGATGTCCAGGGGAGGGAGACCCAGTACTTC. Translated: CASSLDVQGRETQYF.

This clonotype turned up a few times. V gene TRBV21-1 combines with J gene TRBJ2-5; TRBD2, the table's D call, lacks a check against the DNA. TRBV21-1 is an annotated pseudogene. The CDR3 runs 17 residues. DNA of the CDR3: TGTGCCAGCCCTACCGGGACTAGCGTGGGACTCCAAGAGACCCAGTACTTC. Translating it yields CASPTGTSVGLQETQYF.

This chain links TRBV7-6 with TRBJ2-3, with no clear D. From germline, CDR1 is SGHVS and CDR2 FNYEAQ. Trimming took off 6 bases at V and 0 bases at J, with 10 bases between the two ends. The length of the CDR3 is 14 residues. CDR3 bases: TGTGCCAGCAGATCTAAACCTAGCACAGATACGCAGTATTTT. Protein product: CASRSKPSTDTQYF.

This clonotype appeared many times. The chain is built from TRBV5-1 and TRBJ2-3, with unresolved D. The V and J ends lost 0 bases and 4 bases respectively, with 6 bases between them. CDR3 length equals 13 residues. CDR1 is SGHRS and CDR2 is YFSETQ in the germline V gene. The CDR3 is CASSLDRADTQYF. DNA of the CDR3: TGCGCCAGCAGCTTGGATCGGGCAGATACGCAGTATTTT.

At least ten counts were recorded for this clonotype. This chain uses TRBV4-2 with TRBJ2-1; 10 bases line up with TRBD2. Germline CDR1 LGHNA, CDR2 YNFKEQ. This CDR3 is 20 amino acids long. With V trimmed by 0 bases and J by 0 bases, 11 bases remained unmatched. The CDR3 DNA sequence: TGTGCCAGCAGCCAAGATTTGGCTAGCGGGGGAGCGAGCTCCTACAATGAGCAGTTCTTC. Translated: CASSQDLASGGASSYNEQFF.

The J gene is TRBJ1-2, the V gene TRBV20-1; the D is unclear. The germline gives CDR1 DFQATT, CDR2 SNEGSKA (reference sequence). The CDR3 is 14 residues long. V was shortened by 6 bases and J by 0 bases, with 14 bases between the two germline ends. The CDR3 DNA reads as TGCAGTGCCCATGCTGGAACCCCTAACTATGGCTACACCTTC. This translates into CSAHAGTPNYGYTF.

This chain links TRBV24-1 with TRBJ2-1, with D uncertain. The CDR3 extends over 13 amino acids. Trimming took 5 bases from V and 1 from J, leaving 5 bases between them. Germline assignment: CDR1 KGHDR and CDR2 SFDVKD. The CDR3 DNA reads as TGTGCCACCAGTGGGGGTTCCTACAATGAGCAGTTCTTC. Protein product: CATSGGSYNEQFF.

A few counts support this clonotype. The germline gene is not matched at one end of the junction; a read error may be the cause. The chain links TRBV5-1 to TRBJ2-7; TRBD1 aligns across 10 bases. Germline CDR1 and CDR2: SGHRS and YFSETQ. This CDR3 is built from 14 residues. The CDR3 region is CASSFRDRGYEQYF. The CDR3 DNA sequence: TGTGCCAGCAGCTTCCGGGACAGGGGCTACGAGCAGTACTTC.

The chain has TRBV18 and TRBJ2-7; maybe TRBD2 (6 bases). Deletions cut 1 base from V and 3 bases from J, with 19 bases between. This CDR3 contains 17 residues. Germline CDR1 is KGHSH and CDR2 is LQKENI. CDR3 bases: TGTGCCAGCTCACCACTGGCGCCTAGCGAAGAGAACTACGAGCAGTACTTC. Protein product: CASSPLAPSEENYEQYF.

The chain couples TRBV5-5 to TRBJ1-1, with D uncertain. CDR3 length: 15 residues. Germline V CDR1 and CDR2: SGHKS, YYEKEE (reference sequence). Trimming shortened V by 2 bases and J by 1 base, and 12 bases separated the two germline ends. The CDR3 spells CASSLDTSPNTEAFF. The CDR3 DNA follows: TGTGCCAGCAGCTTAGACACCTCTCCGAACACTGAAGCTTTCTTT.